The entry that follows covers one T cell receptor beta chain sequence. These data are taken from a study of blood T cell repertoires in COVID-19. Study context: Sources were T cells, B-cell-depleted T cells, or PBMCs; the material itself was cDNA or gDNA.

The CDR3 consists of 15 residues. The germline V and J ends were trimmed by 4 bases and 6 bases, with 18 bases remaining between them. Germline assignment: CDR1 MNHEY and CDR2 SMNVEV (reference sequence). Original data processing: Amplification from reference gene primers served as the basis for estimated nucleated cell counts. TCRdb's table, derived via immunoSEQ multiplex PCR, lists solely in-frame clones and lacks some. Clone size and the V and J calls come from that table; the DNA yielded D and trimming. The repertoire holds a few hundred thousand clones, with about 88% as singletons. The V and J genes are TRBV27 and TRBJ1-2; the D gene is possibly TRBD1 (6 bases). This clonotype originated in a woman between 25 and 40 years old who had recovered from COVID-19. Material: PBMCs or T cells enriched from blood (not recorded which). The CDR3 region is CASSSFTGKGDGYTF. CDR3 in DNA: TGTGCCAGCAGTTCCTTTACAGGGAAAGGTGATGGCTACACCTTC.